This TCR beta chain appears in the sequencing data of a study of T cell responses to AZD1222 COVID-19 vaccine. Worth noting for this clone: Its antigen remains unknown.

Produced via immunoSEQ multiplex PCR; TCRdb's table is partial and in-frame only. The data contain 72,000 or so clones, roughly 85% of them seen just once; the ten biggest clones take up 20%. Overall study findings and caveats: Seropositive AZD1222 recipients at baseline numbered only five or six.

This clonotype originated in an adult in good health. The sample was peripheral blood, taken on day 0 of AZD1222 vaccination.

CDR3 loop: CSVGDAGTGASEAFF. CDR3 coding DNA: TGCAGCGTTGGAGACGCCGGGACAGGGGCGTCTGAAGCTTTCTTT. This chain links TRBV29-1 with TRBJ1-1; 10 positions agree with TRBD1. The CDR3 extends over 15 amino acids. J was trimmed by 6 bases and V by 4 bases; bases with no gene match: 11. CDR1 and CDR2 from the germline V gene are SQVTM and ANQGSEA.